The rows below give T cell receptor beta chains drawn from one sample of a study of tumor-infiltrating lymphocytes in primary liver carcinoma. Each CDR3 protein gets one entry after TCRdb re-called the multiplex PCR reads with MiXCR. The sample has about 200,000 distinct CDR3 sequences, around 60% seen once. The specimen sequenced was peripheral blood. These TCRs come from a woman in her fifties or sixties with primary liver carcinoma and hepatitis B virus infection. CDR3s include the opening cysteine and the closing phenylalanine or tryptophan. The D gene is left open where the match is weak. Clone size is not always given. Where it is, it says once, few, many or a class for expanded clones.

V gene	CDR3 length	D gene	J gene	clone size	CDR3 protein	CDR3 DNA
TRBV29-1	12	TRBD1	TRBJ2-7	many	CSARTGAYEQYF	TGCAGCGCCCGGACAGGGGCCTACGAGCAGTACTTC
TRBV11-2	13	NA	TRBJ1-2	few	CASTTQGLYGYTF	TGTGCCAGCACCACCCAGGGACTCTATGGTTACACCTTC
TRBV12-3/TRBV12-4	12	TRBD1	TRBJ2-2	NA	CTSIRQGGELFF	TGTACCAGCATTCGACAGGGCGGGGAGCTGTTTTTT
TRBV30	14	TRBD1	TRBJ2-7	few	CAWSVQGKAYEQYF	TGTGCCTGGAGTGTACAGGGGAAAGCCTACGAGCAGTACTTC
TRBV12-3/TRBV12-4	15	NA	TRBJ2-7	many	CASSFWRDPTYEQYF	TGTGCCAGCAGTTTTTGGCGGGACCCAACCTACGAGCAGTACTTC
TRBV12-3/TRBV12-4	13	NA	TRBJ1-2	once	CAGSSRGGRGYTF	TGTGCCGGCAGTTCGAGGGGGGGTCGTGGCTACACCTTC
TRBV11-2	19	TRBD2	TRBJ2-1	NA	CTSGLGLAVPTSSYNEQFF	TGTACCAGCGGACTCGGACTAGCGGTTCCTACCAGCTCCTACAATGAGCAGTTCTTC
TRBV6-6	18	NA	TRBJ1-3	once	CASSYQGSSRLSGNTIYF	TGTGCCAGCAGTTATCAGGGGTCCTCCCGGCTCTCTGGAAACACCATATATTTT
TRBV6-1	15	TRBD2	TRBJ2-7	many	CASSPRTSDSYEQYF	TGTGCCAGCAGTCCCCGGACTAGCGACTCCTACGAGCAGTACTTC
TRBV20-1	12	NA	TRBJ2-1	NA	CSVGDPYNEQFF	TGCAGTGTGGGAGACCCCTACAATGAGCAGTTCTTC
TRBV5-6	12	NA	TRBJ2-1	NA	CVSSLIHNEQFF	TGTGTCAGCAGCTTGATTCACAATGAGCAGTTCTTC
TRBV5-1	16	NA	TRBJ1-2	few	CASSWGLGAMAGGYTF	TGCGCCAGCAGCTGGGGCTTGGGGGCTATGGCTGGCGGCTACACCTTC
TRBV5-4	14	NA	TRBJ2-1	NA	CASSMDSSYNEQFF	TGTGCCAGCAGCATGGACAGCTCCTACAATGAGCAGTTCTTC
TRBV28	14	NA	TRBJ2-3	NA	CASSLPGNPDTHYF	TGTGCCAGCAGTTTACCGGGGAACCCAGATACGCATTATTTT
TRBV29-1	15	TRBD2	TRBJ2-1	NA	CSVQTSGSSYNEQSF	TGCAGTGTCCAAACTAGCGGGAGCTCCTACAATGAGCAGTCCTTC
TRBV5-1	12	NA	TRBJ2-5	NA	CVSSERRETQYF	TGCGTCAGTAGCGAGAGAAGGGAGACCCAGTACTTC
TRBV28	14	TRBD2	TRBJ2-1	NA	CASSLGGSLHEQFF	TGTGCCAGCAGTTTAGGCGGGAGTCTGCATGAGCAGTTCTTC
TRBV6-1	17	NA	TRBJ2-4	NA	CASNEFWLVLAKNIQYF	TGTGCCAGCAATGAATTTTGGCTAGTCCTAGCCAAAAACATTCAGTACTTC
TRBV11-2	13	TRBD1	TRBJ2-1	many	CASSLDRIGTGVF	TGTGCCAGCAGCTTAGATCGGATTGGGACAGGTGTCTTC
TRBV11-2	17	NA	TRBJ2-3	NA	CTSSLGPGTLSTDTQYF	TGTACCAGCAGCTTAGGACCAGGGACACTCTCCACAGATACACAGTATTTT
TRBV4-2	16	NA	TRBJ1-2	once	CASRQDTGVAHYGYTF	TGTGCCAGCAGACAAGATACTGGGGTTGCTCACTATGGCTACACCTTC
TRBV6-5	13	NA	TRBJ1-2	NA	CACSYGTHDVYTF	TGTGCCTGCAGTTATGGAACGCACGATGTCTACACCTTC
TRBV5-1	16	TRBD2	TRBJ2-3	NA	CASSIHLAGGRDTQYF	TGCGCCAGCAGCATCCATCTAGCGGGAGGCCGGGATACGCAGTATTTT
TRBV28	12	NA	TRBJ1-2	NA	CVSASTNYGYAF	TGTGTGTCAGCGTCGACTAACTATGGCTACGCCTTC
TRBV4-1	15	NA	TRBJ2-3	NA	CASSQLEMYTDTQYF	TGCGCCAGCAGTCAACTGGAGATGTACACGGATACGCAGTATTTT
TRBV14	15	TRBD1	TRBJ2-3	NA	CTRSLGQVGTDTQYF	TGTACCAGAAGCCTGGGACAGGTTGGCACAGATACGCAGTATTTT
TRBV11-1	17	TRBD1	TRBJ2-4	NA	CASSRTGAVIPQNIQYF	TGTGCCAGCAGCCGGACAGGGGCTGTCATTCCCCAAAACATTCAGTACTTC
TRBV5-1	15	NA	TRBJ2-1	NA	CASSPSGISYNEQFF	TGCGCCAGCAGCCCGTCGGGGATATCCTACAATGAGCAGTTCTTC
TRBV4-2	17	NA	TRBJ2-1	NA	CASSQDGGKALDNGQFF	TGTGCCAGCAGCCAAGACGGAGGGAAGGCTCTTGACAATGGGCAGTTCTTC
TRBV7-9	14	NA	TRBJ1-1	NA	CASSRLEGRTEAFF	TGTGCCAGCAGCCGACTTGAGGGCCGCACTGAAGCTTTCTTT
TRBV27	13	TRBD1	TRBJ2-1	NA	CASSLFDRGEQLF	TGTGCCAGCAGTTTGTTTGACAGGGGTGAGCAGCTCTTC
TRBV7-9	16	NA	TRBJ2-2	many	CASSLVIQGDTGELFF	TGTGCCAGCAGCTTAGTAATACAGGGAGACACCGGGGAGCTGTTTTTT
TRBV12-3/TRBV12-4	15	NA	TRBJ2-7	NA	CASMRASWTSYEKYF	TGTGCAAGCATGAGGGCTAGCTGGACCTCCTACGAGAAGTACTTC